This T cell receptor (beta chain) was identified in a study of blood T cell repertoires in COVID-19. Study summary: Donors in the United States, Italy and Spain gave samples during acute or convalescent COVID-19. The analysed material was cDNA or gDNA that came from T cells, B-cell-depleted T cells, or PBMCs.

In the original processing: The assay estimated nucleated cells by amplifying reference gene primers. Method: immunoSEQ multiplex PCR; TCRdb's copy keeps in-frame clones and lacks some. V, J and clone size derive from that table, while D and trimming were established from the DNA sequence. The sample has approximately 130,000 clones, around three quarters seen once; the top ten hold 11%. Specimen: peripheral blood. The origin of this receptor is a human donor in a cohort sampled during active COVID-19.

CDR3 loop: CASSDSVVRGAVSYEQYF. The CDR3 DNA reads TGTGCCAGCAGTGACTCGGTGGTACGGGGGGCCGTCTCCTACGAGCAGTACTTC. This chain joins TRBV6-4 and TRBJ2-7; a weak D match, TRBD2 (7 bases). This CDR3 region has 18 residues. The germline gives CDR1 MRHNA, CDR2 SNTAGT. V was shortened by 0 bases and J by 0 bases, with 18 bases between the two germline ends.